This passage covers 10 T cell receptor beta chains from one sample sequenced in a study of cytomegalovirus exposure and HLA in healthy donors. This PCR relied on a set of 60 Vbeta primers and 13 Jbeta primers. The protocol was immunoSEQ multiplex PCR, while the TCRdb copy is restricted to in-frame clones and leaves out a portion. Found here are 100,000 or so clones, around 64% of them singletons; the top ten hold 2% to 2.5%. Sequencing was done on a sample of PBMCs. Source of these receptors: a man aged 25 to 40 in good health and CMV-seronegative.

The V and J genes are TRBV25-1 and TRBJ1-1; TRBD1 is a possible D gene (5 bases). Germline V gene sequence: CDR1 MGHDK, CDR2 SYGVNS. Deletions cut 5 bases from V and 5 bases from J, with 12 bases between. The CDR3 has 13 residues. The DNA for the CDR3 is TGTGCCAGCAGTAAATCAGGGCCGACTGAAGCTTTCTTT. It encodes CASSKSGPTEAFF.

The chain couples TRBV12-5 to TRBJ1-6; 7 bases agree with TRBD1. CDR3 size: 14 residues. V lost 4 bases to trimming and J lost 11 bases; unmatched junction nucleotides: 8. Germline lookup yields CDR1 LGHNT and CDR2 FRNRAP. The CDR3 nucleotides read TGTGCTAGTGGTTGGGAAGGGGGCTCGACACCCCTCCACTTT. Residues: CASGWEGGSTPLHF. The variable domain in full, completed from reference TRBV12-5 and TRBJ1-6, reads DARVTQTPRHKVTEMGQEVTMRCQPILGHNTVFWYRQTMMQGLELLAYFRNRAPLDDSGMPKDRFSAEMPDATLATLKIQPSEPRDSAVYFCASGWEGGSTPLHFGNGTRLTVT.

The genes are TRBV29-1 and TRBJ1-3; 9 bases are shared with TRBD1. Germline CDR1 and CDR2: SQVTM and ANQGSEA. Trimming cost V 4 bases and J 8 bases; bases outside gene matches: 12. CDR3 length: 15 amino acids. Written as DNA, the CDR3 is TGCAGCGTTGCAGGTTGGGACAGGGTACGGGACACCATATATTTT. It yields the protein CSVAGWDRVRDTIYF.

This clone was picked up a small number of times. The rearrangement joins TRBV30 to TRBJ1-3, with D maybe TRBD1 (6 bases). V was cut by 6 bases and J by 2 bases, with 14 bases left in between. Germline values: CDR1 GTSNPN, CDR2 SVGIG (reference sequence). The CDR3 length is 14 residues. CDR3 loop: CACPREGAGNTIYF. DNA for the CDR3: TGTGCCTGCCCGCGAGAGGGGGCTGGAAACACCATATATTTT.

This sequence joins TRBV30 and TRBJ1-6, with D possibly TRBD1 on 6 matching bases. CDR3 length: 17 amino acids. Germline CDR1 is GTSNPN and CDR2 is SVGIG (reference sequence). The V end was cut by 2 bases, the J end by 0 bases, with 14 bases between. The CDR3, as DNA: TGTGCCTGGAGTCCTCCGACAGGTAGCTCCTATAATTCACCCCTCCACTTT. Protein product: CAWSPPTGSSYNSPLHF. The full variable domain, in which reference TRBV30 and TRBJ1-6 provide the parts outside the CDR3, is SQTIHQWPATLVQPVGSPLSLECTVEGTSNPNLYWYRQAAGRGLQLLFYSVGIGQISSEVPQNLSASRPQDRQFILSSKKLLLSDSGFYLCAWSPPTGSSYNSPLHFGNGTRLTVT.

This clone was seen more than once but under ten times. J is TRBJ2-7 and V is TRBV4-3; D is perhaps TRBD2 (6 bases). V dropped 0 bases and J dropped 5 bases, with 11 bases sitting between them. Germline CDR1 is LGHNA and CDR2 is YSLEER. The CDR3 is 14 residues long. The CDR3: CASSQEYRRDEQYF. CDR3 nucleotide sequence: TGCGCCAGCAGCCAAGAGTATCGGAGGGACGAGCAGTACTTC.

The chain is built from TRBV28 and TRBJ1-1; 7 bases line up with TRBD1. The CDR3 covers 13 residues. The junction had 4 bases not matched to a gene; V was cut back by 5 bases and J by 4 bases. Germline CDR1 and CDR2: MDHEN and SYDVKM. The CDR3 DNA is TGTGCCAGCAGTCAGGGGGGAAGCACTGAAGCTTTCTTT. It codes for CASSQGGSTEAFF.

The V call is TRBV9, the J call TRBJ1-1; 8 bases are a match to TRBD1. This CDR3 is built from 16 residues. The V and J ends lost 0 bases and 5 bases, in that order; junction bases with no gene match: 9. Per the germline V gene, CDR1 is SGDLS and CDR2 is YYNGEE. The CDR3 reads CASSVVEWYRGTEAFF. The CDR3 region has the DNA TGTGCCAGCAGCGTAGTGGAGTGGTACAGGGGGACTGAAGCTTTCTTT. Full variable domain (rest looked up from reference TRBV9 and TRBJ1-1): DSGVTQTPKHLITATGQRVTLRCSPRSGDLSVYWYQQSLDQGLQFLIQYYNGEERAKGNILERFSAQQFPDLHSELNLSSLELGDSALYFCASSVVEWYRGTEAFFGQGTRLTVV.

The chain carries TRBV7-6 and TRBJ2-7; a weak D match, TRBD2 (6 bases). From germline, CDR1 is SGHVS and CDR2 FNYEAQ. CDR3 length: 16 amino acids. V lost 4 bases and J 9 bases, leaving 25 bases between the germline ends. CDR3 protein: CASSSRHGGLAEGQYF. The CDR3 DNA sequence: TGTGCCAGCAGCTCTCGACACGGGGGACTTGCTGAAGGGCAGTACTTC.

This chain links TRBV7-2 with TRBJ2-7; 11 nucleotides line up with TRBD2. Germline CDR1 and CDR2: SGHTA and FQGNSA. The CDR3 spans 15 residues. Unmatched junction bases numbered 7, after V lost 6 bases and J lost 3 bases. The CDR3 sequence: CASRAGTSGFYEQYF. The DNA of the CDR3 is TGTGCCAGCAGAGCCGGGACTAGCGGTTTCTACGAGCAGTACTTC.